This TCR beta chain stems from a study of OX40 agonist ivuxolimab in advanced cancers. Across the study: Treatment received earlier with anti-PD-1, anti-PD-L1 or anti-CTLA-4 agents was allowed, and approximately 44% had some.

Profiling relied on immunoSEQ multiplex PCR, and the TCRdb table lists in-frame clones only, not all of them. Among tens of thousands of clones listed, approximately 94% were seen once. Blood specimens came from baseline, cycle 4 day 1, and cycle 7 day 1. Trimming removed 1 base from V and 2 bases from J; junction bases left unmatched: 2. CDR3 length: 15 residues. Germline lookup yields CDR1 SGHTA and CDR2 FQGTGA. The TCR sequence derives from an adult with an advanced solid tumor such as melanoma, head and neck, liver or kidney cancer. The sequences come from CD4+ or CD8+ T cells sorted from blood, collected in a trial of the OX40 agonist ivuxolimab. The chain couples TRBV7-3 to TRBJ2-3; 8 bases match TRBD2. For the CDR3, the DNA is TGTGCCAGCAGCTTAAACGGGAGGGACACAGATACGCAGTATTTT. Its translation is CASSLNGRDTDTQYF. Using reference TRBV7-3 and TRBJ2-3 for the parts outside the CDR3, the full variable domain is GAGVSQTPSNKVTEKGKYVELRCDPISGHTALYWYRQSLGQGPEFLIYFQGTGAADDSGLPNDRFFAVRPEGSVSTLKIQRTERGDSAVYLCASSLNGRDTDTQYFGPGTRLTVL.